This TCR beta chain was retrieved from a study of coeliac disease. Turning to the study itself: Each coeliac patient was active, refractory type I, or diet-controlled.

Overall study findings and caveats: Only 1 of 6 controls, but 9 of 18 coeliac samples, showed published gliadin-specific TRB sequences. Unbiased detection of gliadin-specific T cells was judged not feasible with this approach. Lower clonality than controls marked TRB and TRG repertoires from active celiac intraepithelial and lamina propria samples.

The V segment lost 1 base and the J segment 5 bases; nucleotides outside the gene matches: 0. CDR3 length equals 14 residues. The germline gives CDR1 SEHNR, CDR2 FQNEAQ (reference sequence). Worth noting for this clone: Its antigen is undetermined.

The method was immunoSEQ multiplex PCR; TCRdb's version includes in-frame clones alone and lacks a portion of them. The sample shows 4,000 to 5,000 clones, around 67% of them seen only once. The chain joins TRBV7-9 to TRBJ2-2, with 8 bases aligning to TRBD1. This sequence was found in a man younger than 35 with celiac disease on a gluten-free diet. The specimen was lymphocytes from the gut lamina propria. The CDR3 is CASSLGTGTGELFF. The CDR3, as DNA: TGTGCCAGCAGCTTAGGGACAGGGACCGGGGAGCTGTTTTTT.